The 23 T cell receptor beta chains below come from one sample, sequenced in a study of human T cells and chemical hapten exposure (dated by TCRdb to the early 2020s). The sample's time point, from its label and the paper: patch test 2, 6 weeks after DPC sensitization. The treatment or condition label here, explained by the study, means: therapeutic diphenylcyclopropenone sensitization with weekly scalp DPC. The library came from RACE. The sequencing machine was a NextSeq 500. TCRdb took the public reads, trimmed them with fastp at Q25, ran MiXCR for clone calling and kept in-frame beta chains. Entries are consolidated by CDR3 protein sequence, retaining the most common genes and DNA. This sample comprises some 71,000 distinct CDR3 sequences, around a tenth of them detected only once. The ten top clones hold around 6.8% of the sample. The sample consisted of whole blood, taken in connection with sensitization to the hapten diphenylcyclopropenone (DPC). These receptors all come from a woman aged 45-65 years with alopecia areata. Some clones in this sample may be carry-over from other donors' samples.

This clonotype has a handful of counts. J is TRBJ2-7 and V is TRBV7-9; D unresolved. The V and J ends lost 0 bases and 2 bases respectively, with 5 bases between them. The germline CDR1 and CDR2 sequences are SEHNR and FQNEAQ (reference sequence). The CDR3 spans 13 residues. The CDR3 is CASSLALAYEQYF. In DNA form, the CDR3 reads TGTGCCAGCAGCTTAGCCCTAGCCTACGAGCAGTACTTC. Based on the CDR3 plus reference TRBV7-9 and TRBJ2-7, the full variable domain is DTGVSQNPRHKITKRGQNVTFRCDPISEHNRLYWYRQTLGQGPEFLTYFQNEAQLEKSRLLSDRFSAERPKGSFSTLEIQRTEQGDSAMYLCASSLALAYEQYFGPGTRLTVT.

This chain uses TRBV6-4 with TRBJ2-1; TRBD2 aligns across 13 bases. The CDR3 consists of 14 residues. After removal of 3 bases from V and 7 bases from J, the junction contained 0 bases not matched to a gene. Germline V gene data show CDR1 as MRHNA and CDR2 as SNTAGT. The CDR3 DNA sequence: TGTGCCAGCAGTGAACTAGCGGGAGGGAATGAGCAGTTCTTC. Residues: CASSELAGGNEQFF.

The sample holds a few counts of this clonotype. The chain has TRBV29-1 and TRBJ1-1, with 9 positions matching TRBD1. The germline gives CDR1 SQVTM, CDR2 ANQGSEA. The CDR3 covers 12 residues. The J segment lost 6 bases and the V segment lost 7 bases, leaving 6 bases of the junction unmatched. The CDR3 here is CSGGDRAPEAFF. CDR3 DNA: TGCAGCGGGGGGGACAGGGCCCCTGAAGCTTTCTTT.

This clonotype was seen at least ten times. The CDR3 DNA is TGTGCCAGCAGCCATGGGGGGTCGGAAGCTTTCTTT. Amino acids: CASSHGGSEAFF. The J gene is TRBJ1-1, the V gene TRBV14, with a tentative D call TRBD1 (5 bases). Germline V lookup: CDR1 SGHDN, CDR2 FVKESK. The CDR3 contains 12 residues. Trimming removed 3 bases at V and 8 bases at J, with 10 bases between.

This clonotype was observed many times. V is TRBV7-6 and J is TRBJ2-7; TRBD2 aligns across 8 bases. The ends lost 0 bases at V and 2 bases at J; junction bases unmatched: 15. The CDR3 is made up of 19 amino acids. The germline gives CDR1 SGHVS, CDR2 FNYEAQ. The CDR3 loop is CASSLAPSGPFTSPYEQYF. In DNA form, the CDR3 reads TGTGCCAGCAGCTTAGCTCCTAGCGGGCCCTTTACTTCTCCCTACGAGCAGTACTTC.

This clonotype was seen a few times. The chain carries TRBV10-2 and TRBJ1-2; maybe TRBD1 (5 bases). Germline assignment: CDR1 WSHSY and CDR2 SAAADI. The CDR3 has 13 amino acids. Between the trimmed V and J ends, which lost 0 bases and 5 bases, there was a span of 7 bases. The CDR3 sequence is CASSESTAYGYTF. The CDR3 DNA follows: TGCGCCAGCAGTGAGTCGACAGCGTATGGCTACACCTTC.

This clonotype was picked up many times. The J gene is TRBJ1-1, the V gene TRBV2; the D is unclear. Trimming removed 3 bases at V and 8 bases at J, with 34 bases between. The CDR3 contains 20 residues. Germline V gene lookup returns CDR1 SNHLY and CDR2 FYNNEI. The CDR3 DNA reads TGTGCCAGCAGTGATTCCCCAGATCGATTCCAGAGTGATTCGGAGCGAGAAGCTTTCTTT. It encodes CASSDSPDRFQSDSEREAFF.

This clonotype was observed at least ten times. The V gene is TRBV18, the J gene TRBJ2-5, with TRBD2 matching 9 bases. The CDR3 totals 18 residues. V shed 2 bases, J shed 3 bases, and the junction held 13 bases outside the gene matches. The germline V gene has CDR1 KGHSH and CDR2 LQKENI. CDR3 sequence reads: CASSPFLAGMGGKETQYF. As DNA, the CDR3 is TGTGCCAGCTCACCATTCCTAGCGGGAATGGGGGGAAAAGAGACCCAGTACTTC.

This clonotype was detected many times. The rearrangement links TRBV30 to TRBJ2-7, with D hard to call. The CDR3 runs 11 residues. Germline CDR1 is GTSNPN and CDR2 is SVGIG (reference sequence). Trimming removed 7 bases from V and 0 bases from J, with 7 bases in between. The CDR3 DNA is TGTGCCTTCAAAAGCTCCTACGAGCAGTACTTC. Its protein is CAFKSSYEQYF. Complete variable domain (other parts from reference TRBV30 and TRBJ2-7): SQTIHQWPATLVQPVGSPLSLECTVEGTSNPNLYWYRQAAGRGLQLLFYSVGIGQISSEVPQNLSASRPQDRQFILSSKKLLLSDSGFYLCAFKSSYEQYFGPGTRLTVT.

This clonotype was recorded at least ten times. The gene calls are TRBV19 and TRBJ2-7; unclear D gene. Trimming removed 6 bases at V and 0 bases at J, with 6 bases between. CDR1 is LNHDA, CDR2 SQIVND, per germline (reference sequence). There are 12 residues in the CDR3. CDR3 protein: CASRGTSYEQYF. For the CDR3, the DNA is TGTGCCAGTAGGGGTACCTCCTACGAGCAGTACTTC.

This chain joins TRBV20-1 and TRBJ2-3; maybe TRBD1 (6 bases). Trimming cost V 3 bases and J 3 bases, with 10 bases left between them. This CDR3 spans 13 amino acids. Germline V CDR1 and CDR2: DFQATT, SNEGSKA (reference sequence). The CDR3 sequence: CSASLRGTDTQYF. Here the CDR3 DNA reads TGCAGTGCTAGCCTGAGGGGGACAGATACGCAGTATTTT.

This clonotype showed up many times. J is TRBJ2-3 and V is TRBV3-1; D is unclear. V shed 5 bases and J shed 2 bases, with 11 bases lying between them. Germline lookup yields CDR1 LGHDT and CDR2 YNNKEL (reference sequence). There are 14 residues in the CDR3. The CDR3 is CASSSPPVTDTQYF. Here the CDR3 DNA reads TGTGCCAGCAGCTCACCGCCGGTCACAGATACGCAGTATTTT.

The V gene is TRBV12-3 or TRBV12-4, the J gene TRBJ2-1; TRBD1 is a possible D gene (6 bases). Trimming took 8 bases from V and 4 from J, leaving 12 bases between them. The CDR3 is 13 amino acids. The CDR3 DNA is TGTGCCAGCCGCGCGGACAGTTACAATGAGCAGTTCTTC. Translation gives CASRADSYNEQFF.

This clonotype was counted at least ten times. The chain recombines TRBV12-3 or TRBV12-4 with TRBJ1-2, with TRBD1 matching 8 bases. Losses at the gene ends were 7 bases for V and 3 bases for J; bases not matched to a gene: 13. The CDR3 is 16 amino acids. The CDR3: CASTKTGDRPYYGYTF. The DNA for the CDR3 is TGTGCCAGCACCAAAACCGGGGACAGGCCGTACTATGGCTACACCTTC.

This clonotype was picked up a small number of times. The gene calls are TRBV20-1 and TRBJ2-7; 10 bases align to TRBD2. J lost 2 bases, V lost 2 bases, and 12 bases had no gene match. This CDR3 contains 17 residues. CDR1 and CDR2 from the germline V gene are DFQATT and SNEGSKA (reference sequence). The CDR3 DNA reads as TGCAGTGCTAGATCCACAGTCGGGACTAGCGAGACCTACGAGCAGTACTTC. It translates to CSARSTVGTSETYEQYF.

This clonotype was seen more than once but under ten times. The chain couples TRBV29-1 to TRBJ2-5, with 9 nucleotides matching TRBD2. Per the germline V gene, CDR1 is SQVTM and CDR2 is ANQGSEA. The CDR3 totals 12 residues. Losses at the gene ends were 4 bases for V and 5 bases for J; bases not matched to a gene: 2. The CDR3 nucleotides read TGCAGCGTTGTCACTAGCGGGGAGACCCAGTACTTC. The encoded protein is CSVVTSGETQYF.

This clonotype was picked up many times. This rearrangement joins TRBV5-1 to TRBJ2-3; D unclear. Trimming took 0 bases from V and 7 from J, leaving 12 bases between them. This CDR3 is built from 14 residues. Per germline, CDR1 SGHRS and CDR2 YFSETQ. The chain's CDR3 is CASSLAGATHTQYF. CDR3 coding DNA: TGCGCCAGCAGCTTGGCCGGAGCTACCCATACGCAGTATTTT. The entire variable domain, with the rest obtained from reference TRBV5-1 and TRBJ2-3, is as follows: KAGVTQTPRYLIKTRGQQVTLSCSPISGHRSVSWYQQTPGQGLQFLFEYFSETQRNKGNFPGRFSGRQFSNSRSEMNVSTLELGDSALYLCASSLAGATHTQYFGPGTRLTVL.

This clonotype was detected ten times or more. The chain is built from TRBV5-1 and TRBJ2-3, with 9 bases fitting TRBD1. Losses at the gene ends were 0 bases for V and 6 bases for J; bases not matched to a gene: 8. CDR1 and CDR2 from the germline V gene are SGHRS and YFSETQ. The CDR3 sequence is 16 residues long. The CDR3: CASSLGTGVGGDTQYF. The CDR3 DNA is TGCGCCAGCAGCTTGGGGACAGGGGTAGGAGGGGATACGCAGTATTTT.

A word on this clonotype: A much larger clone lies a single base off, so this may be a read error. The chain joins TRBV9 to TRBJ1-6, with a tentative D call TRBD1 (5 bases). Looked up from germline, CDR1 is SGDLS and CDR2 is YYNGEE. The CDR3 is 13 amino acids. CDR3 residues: CASSADNNSSLHF. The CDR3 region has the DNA TGTGCCAGCAGCGCGGACAATAATTCATCCCTCCACTTT.

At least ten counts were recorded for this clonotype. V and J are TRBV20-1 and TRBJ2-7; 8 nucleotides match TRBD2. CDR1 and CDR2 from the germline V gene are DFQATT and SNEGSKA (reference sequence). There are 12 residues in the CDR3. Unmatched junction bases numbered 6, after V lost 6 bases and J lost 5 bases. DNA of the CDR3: TGCAGTGCCAAGGGACTAGTCGACGAGCAGTACTTC. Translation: CSAKGLVDEQYF.

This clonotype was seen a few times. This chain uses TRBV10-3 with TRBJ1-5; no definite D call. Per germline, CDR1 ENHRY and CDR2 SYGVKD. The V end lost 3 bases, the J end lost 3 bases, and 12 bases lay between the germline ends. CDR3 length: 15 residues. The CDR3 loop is CAISDTATLNQPQHF. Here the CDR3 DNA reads TGTGCCATCAGTGATACTGCGACGCTCAATCAGCCCCAGCATTTT.

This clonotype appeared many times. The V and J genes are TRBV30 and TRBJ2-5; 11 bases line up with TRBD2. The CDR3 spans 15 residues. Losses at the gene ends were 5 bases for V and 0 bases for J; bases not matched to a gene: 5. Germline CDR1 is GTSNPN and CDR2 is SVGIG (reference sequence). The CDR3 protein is CAWARLAGNQETQYF. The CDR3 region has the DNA TGTGCCTGGGCGCGACTAGCGGGGAACCAAGAGACCCAGTACTTC.

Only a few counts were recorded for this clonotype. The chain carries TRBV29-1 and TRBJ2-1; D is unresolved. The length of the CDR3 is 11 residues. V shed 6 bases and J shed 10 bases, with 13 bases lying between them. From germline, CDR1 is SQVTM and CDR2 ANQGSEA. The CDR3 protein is CSVLVPSEQFF. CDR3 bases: TGCAGCGTCCTGGTACCCTCAGAGCAGTTCTTC.